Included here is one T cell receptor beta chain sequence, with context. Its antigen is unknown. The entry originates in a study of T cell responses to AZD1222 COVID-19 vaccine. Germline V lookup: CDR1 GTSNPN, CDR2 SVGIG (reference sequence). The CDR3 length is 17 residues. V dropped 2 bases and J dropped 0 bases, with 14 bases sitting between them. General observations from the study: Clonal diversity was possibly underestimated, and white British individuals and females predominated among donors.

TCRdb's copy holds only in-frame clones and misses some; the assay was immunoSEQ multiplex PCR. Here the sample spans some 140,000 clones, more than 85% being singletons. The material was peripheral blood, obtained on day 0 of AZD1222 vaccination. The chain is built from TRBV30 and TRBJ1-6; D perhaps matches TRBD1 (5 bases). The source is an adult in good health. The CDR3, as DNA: TGTGCCTGGAGTTGGGGCTTGGTGGGCTCCTATAATTCACCCCTCCACTTT. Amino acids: CAWSWGLVGSYNSPLHF.